The TCR beta chain described here comes from a study of blood T cell repertoires in COVID-19. Overall study context: Acute and convalescent COVID-19 specimens originated in the United States, Italy and Spain. Sources were T cells, B-cell-depleted T cells, or PBMCs; the material itself was cDNA or gDNA.

Germline CDR1 LGHDT, CDR2 YNNKEL (reference sequence). This CDR3 is 20 amino acids long. V trimming: 1 base; J trimming: 6 bases; junction bases outside the gene matches: 19. Study processing details: Amplified reference gene primers provided the basis for estimating nucleated cell counts. Generated by immunoSEQ multiplex PCR, the TCRdb table keeps only in-frame clones and is missing some. That table furnishes V, J and clone size, whereas the DNA furnished D and trimming. The data contain about 20,000 clones, approximately 79% of them singletons. The source of this sequence is a man older than 75 with acute or convalescent COVID-19. Sequencing was done on a sample of peripheral blood. V is TRBV3-1 (or the pseudogene TRBV3-2) and J is TRBJ1-5; 9 nucleotides agree with TRBD1. The DNA for the CDR3 is TGTGCCAGCAGCCAAGGAAGTCTGAGATTGGGACAGGGAGAGGGTCAGCCCCAGCATTTT. It translates to CASSQGSLRLGQGEGQPQHF.